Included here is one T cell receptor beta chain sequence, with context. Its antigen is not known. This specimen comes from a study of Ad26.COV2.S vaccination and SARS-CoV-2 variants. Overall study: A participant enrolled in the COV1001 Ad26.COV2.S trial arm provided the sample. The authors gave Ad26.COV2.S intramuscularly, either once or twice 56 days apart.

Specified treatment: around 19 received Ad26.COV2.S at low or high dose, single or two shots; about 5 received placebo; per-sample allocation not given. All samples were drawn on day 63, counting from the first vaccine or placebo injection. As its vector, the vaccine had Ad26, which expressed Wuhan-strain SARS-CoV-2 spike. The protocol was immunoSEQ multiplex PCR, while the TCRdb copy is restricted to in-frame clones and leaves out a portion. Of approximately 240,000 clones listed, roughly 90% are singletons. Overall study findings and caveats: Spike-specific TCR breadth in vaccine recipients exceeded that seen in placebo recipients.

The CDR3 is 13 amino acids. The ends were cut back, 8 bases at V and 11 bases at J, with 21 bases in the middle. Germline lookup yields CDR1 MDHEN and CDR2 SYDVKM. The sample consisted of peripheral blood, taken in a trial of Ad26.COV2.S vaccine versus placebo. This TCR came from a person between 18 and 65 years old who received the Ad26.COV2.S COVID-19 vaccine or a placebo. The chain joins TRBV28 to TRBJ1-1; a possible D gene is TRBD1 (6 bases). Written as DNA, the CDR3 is TGTGCCAGCTACTCTGGGGGGGCAGCCAGGGCTTTCTTT. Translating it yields CASYSGGAARAFF. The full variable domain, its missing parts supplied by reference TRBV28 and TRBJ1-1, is DVKVTQSSRYLVKRTGEKVFLECVQDMDHENMFWYRQDPGLGLRLIYFSYDVKMKEKGDIPEGYSVSREKKERFSLILESASTNQTSMYLCASYSGGAARAFFGQGTRLTVV.